Described below is a single T cell receptor (beta chain) sequence and its context. Its antigen is as yet unknown. The V and J ends lost 2 bases and 4 bases, in that order; junction bases with no gene match: 10. CDR3 length: 16 residues. In germline, CDR1 is MNHNY, CDR2 SVGAGI (reference sequence). This record comes from a study of T-cell memory formation after mild COVID-19. Turning to the study itself: Clustering of TCRs was largely donor specific. General study points: Most CD4+ clones that shrank were in CM and EM, while CD8+ ones turned up in EMRA. Contracting clones, day 15 to 85, had balanced CD4/CD8, and later expanders favored CD4+. The authors did not confirm SARS-CoV-2 specificity of second-wave clones peaking day 37.

TCRdb re-called the 5' RACE reads through MiXCR, storing one row per CDR3 protein. The profile shows 580,000 or so distinct CDR3 sequences, 17% of them singletons. This chain connects TRBV6-6 to TRBJ2-7, with TRBD2 identical over 8 bases. The TCR comes from an adult woman who had mild COVID-19 (a few samples of this study predate the infection). Cell type and time point are not known. What was sequenced was PBMCs or a T cell subset sorted from them (not recorded which). The CDR3 bases are TGTGCCAGCAGTTACGGTAGCGGGATCGATAGGTACGAGCAGTACTTC. This encodes CASSYGSGIDRYEQYF.